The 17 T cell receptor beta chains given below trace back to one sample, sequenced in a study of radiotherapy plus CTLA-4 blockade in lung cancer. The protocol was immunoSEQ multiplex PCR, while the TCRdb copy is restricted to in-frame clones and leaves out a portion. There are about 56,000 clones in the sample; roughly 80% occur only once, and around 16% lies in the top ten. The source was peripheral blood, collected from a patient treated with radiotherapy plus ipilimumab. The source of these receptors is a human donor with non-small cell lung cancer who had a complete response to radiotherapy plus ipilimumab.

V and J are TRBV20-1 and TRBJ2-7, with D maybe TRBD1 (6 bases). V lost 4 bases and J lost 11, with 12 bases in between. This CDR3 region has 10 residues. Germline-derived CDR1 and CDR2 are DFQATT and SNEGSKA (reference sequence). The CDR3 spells CSAMGTNEYF. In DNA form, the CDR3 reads TGCAGTGCTATGGGGACAAACGAGTACTTC.

This CDR3 is CASSFGSGLRSYTF. CDR3 DNA sequence: TGTGCCAGCAGCTTTGGGAGCGGCCTAAGAAGCTACACCTTC. This chain links TRBV5-8 with TRBJ1-2; D gene unclear. Germline V gives CDR1 SGHTS, CDR2 YDEGEE. Trimming left V 2 bases short and J 9 bases short, with 17 bases between. This CDR3 is 14 amino acids long.

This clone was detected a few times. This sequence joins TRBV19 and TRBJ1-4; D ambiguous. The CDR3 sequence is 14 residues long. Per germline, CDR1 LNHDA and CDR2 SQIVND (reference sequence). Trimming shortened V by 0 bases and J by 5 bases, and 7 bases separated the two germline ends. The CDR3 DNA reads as TGTGCCAGTAGTATAGACAGAGGAAATGAAAAACTGTTTTTT. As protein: CASSIDRGNEKLFF.

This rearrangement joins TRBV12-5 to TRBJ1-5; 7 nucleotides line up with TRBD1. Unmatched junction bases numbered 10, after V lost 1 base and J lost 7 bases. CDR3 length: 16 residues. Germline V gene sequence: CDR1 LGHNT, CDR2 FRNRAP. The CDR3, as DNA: TGTGCTAGTGGTTTGGACCGACAGGGCATTTCGCAGCCCCAGCATTTT. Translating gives CASGLDRQGISQPQHF.

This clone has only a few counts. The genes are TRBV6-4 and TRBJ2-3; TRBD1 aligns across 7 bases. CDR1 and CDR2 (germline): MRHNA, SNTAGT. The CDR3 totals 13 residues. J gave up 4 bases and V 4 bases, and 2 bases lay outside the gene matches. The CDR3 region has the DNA TGTGCCAGCAGTGCCCAGGGGGCAGATACGCAGTATTTT. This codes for CASSAQGADTQYF.

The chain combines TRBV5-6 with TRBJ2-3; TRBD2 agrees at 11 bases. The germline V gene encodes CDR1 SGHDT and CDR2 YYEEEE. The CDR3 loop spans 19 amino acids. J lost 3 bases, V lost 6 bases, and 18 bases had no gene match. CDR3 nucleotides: TGTGCCAGCACCCATTTTCTTTCCGGGACTAGCGGAAAAACAGATACGCAGTATTTT. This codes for CASTHFLSGTSGKTDTQYF. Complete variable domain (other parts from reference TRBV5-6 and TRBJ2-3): DAGVTQSPTHLIKTRGQQVTLRCSPKSGHDTVSWYQQALGQGPQFIFQYYEEEERQRGNFPDRFSGHQFPNYSSELNVNALLLGDSALYLCASTHFLSGTSGKTDTQYFGPGTRLTVL.

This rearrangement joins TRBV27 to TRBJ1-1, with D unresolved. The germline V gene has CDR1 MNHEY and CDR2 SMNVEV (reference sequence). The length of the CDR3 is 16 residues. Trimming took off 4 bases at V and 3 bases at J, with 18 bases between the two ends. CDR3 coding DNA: TGTGCCAGCAGTTCTTTGGCGGGGTCGCAGGACACTGAAGCTTTCTTT. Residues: CASSSLAGSQDTEAFF.

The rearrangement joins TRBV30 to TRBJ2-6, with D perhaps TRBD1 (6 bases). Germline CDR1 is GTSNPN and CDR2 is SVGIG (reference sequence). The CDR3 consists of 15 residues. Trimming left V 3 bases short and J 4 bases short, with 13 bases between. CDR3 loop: CAWRLAGAGANVLTF. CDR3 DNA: TGTGCCTGGAGGTTAGCAGGGGCCGGGGCCAACGTCCTGACTTTC.

The CDR3 loop is CASSDSGTGTYEQYF. Written as DNA, the CDR3 is TGCGCCAGCAGTGACTCCGGGACAGGTACCTACGAGCAGTACTTC. This rearrangement joins TRBV10-1 to TRBJ2-7; 8 bases are shared with TRBD1. Germline CDR1 WNHNN, CDR2 SYGVQD (reference sequence). J lost 2 bases, V lost 3 bases, and 6 bases had no gene match. This CDR3 region has 15 residues.

CDR3 in DNA: TGTGCCAGCAGCTCCGGGAGGCAGGGGCGGAGGGAGCAGTACTTC. Encoded protein: CASSSGRQGRREQYF. The chain joins TRBV5-4 to TRBJ2-7; a possible D gene is TRBD2 (7 bases). Between the trimmed V and J ends, which lost 3 bases and 7 bases, there was a span of 20 bases. CDR1 is SGHNT, CDR2 YYREEE, per germline (reference sequence). The length of the CDR3 is 15 residues.

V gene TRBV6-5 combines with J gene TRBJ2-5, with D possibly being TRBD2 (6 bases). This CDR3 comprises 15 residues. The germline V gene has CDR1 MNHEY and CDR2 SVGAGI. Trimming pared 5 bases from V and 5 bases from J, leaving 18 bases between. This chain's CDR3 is CASSTSGGNRETQYF. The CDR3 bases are TGTGCCAGCAGTACCTCCGGGGGTAACCGGGAGACCCAGTACTTC.

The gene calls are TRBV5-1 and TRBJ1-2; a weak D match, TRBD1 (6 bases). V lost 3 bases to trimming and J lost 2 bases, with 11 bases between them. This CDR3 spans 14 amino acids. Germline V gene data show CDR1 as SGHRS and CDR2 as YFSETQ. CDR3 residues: CASSSQGSNYGYTF. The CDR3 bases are TGCGCCAGCAGCTCTCAGGGGTCAAACTATGGCTACACCTTC.

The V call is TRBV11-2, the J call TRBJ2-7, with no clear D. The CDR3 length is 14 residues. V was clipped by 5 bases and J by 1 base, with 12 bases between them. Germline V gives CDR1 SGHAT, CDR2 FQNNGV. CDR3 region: CASSPRVGSYEQYV. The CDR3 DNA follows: TGTGCCAGCAGCCCACGGGTGGGTTCCTACGAGCAGTACGTC.

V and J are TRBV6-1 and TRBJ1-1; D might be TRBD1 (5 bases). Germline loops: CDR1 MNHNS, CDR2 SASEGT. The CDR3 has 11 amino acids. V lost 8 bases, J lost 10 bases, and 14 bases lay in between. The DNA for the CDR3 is TGTGCCAGCCTGGAAGGGGTACTAGCTTTCTTT. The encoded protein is CASLEGVLAFF.

CDR3 in amino acids: CASSRGSGTDTQYF. For the CDR3, the DNA is TGCGCCAGCAGCAGGGGTTCTGGCACAGATACGCAGTATTTT. V usage is TRBV5-1 and J usage is TRBJ2-3; tentatively, D is TRBD1 (5 bases). The CDR3 loop spans 14 amino acids. V was trimmed by 4 bases and J by 1 base, leaving 10 bases between them. The germline V gene encodes CDR1 SGHRS and CDR2 YFSETQ.

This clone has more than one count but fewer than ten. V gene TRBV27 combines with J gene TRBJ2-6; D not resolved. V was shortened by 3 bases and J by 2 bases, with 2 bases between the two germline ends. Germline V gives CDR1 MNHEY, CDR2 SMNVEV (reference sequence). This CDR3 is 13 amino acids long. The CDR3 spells CASSFTGANVLTF. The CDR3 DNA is TGTGCCAGCAGTTTCACTGGGGCCAACGTCCTGACTTTC.

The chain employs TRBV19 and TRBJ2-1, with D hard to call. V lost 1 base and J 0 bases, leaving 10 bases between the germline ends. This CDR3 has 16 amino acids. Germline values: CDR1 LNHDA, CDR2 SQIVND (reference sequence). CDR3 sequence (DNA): TGTGCCAGTAGTATAGGCAGGTTAAGCTCCTACAATGAGCAGTTCTTC. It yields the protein CASSIGRLSSYNEQFF.